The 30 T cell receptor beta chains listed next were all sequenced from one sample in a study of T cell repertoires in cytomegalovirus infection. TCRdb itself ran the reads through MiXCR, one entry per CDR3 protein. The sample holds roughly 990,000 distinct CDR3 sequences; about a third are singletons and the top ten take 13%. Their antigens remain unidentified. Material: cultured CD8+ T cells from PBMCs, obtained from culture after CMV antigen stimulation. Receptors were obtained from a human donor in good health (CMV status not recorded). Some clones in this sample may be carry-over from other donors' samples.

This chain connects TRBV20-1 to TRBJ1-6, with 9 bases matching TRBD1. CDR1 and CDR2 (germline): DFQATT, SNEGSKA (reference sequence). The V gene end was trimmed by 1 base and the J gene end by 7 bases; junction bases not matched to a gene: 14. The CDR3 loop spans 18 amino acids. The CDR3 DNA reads TGCAGTGCTAGAGGGGGACAGGGTCTCGCACCATTAAATTCACCCCTCCACTTT. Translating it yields CSARGGQGLAPLNSPLHF.

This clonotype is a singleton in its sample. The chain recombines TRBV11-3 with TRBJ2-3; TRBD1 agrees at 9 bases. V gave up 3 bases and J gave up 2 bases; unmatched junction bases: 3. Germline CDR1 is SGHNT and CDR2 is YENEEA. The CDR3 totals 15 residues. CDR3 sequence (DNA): TGTGCCAGCAGCTTTGGGGACAGGGTCACAGATACGCAGTATTTT. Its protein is CASSFGDRVTDTQYF.

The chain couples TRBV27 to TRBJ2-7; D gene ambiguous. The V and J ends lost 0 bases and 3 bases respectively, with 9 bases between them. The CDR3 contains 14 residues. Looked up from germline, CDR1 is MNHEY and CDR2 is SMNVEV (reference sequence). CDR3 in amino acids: CASSLSSASYEQYF. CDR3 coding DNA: TGTGCCAGCAGTTTATCGTCCGCCAGCTACGAGCAGTACTTC.

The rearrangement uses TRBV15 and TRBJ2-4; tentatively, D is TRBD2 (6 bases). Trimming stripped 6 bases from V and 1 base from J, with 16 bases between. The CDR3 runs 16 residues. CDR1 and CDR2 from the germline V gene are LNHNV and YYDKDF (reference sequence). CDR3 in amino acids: CATRIWAGSAKNIQYF. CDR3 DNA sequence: TGTGCCACCAGGATCTGGGCCGGGAGTGCCAAAAACATTCAGTACTTC.

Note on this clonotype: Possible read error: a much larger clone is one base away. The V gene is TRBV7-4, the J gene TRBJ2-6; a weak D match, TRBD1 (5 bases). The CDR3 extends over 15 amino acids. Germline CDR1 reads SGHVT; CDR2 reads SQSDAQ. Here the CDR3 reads CASSIRADGVNVLTF. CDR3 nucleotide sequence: TGTGCCAGCAGCATCAGGGCGGATGGGGTCAACGTCCTGACTTTC.

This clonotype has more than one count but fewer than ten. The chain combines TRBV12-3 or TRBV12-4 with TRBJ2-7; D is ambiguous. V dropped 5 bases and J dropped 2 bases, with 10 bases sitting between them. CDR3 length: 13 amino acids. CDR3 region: CASSETLPYEQYF. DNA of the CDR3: TGTGCCAGCAGTGAGACACTTCCCTACGAGCAGTACTTC.

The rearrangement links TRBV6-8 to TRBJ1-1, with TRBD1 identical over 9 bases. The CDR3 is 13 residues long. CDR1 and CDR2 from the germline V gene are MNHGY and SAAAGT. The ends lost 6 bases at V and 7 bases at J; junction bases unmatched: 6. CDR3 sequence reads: CASSLDRGHEAFF. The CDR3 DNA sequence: TGTGCCAGCAGCCTGGACAGGGGCCATGAAGCTTTCTTT.

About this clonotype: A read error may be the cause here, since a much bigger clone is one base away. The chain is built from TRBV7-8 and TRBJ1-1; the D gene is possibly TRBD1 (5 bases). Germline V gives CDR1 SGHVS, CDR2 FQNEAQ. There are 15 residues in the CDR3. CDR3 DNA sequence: TGTGCCCGCAGCAGCGGGACGGACCTGAGTACTGAAGCTTTCTTT. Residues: CARSSGTDLSTEAFF. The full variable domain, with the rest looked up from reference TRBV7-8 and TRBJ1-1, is GAGVSQSPRYKVAKRGQDVALRCDPISGHVSLFWYQQALGQGPEFLTYFQNEAQLDKSGLPSDRFFAERPEGSVSTLKIQRTQQEDSAVYLCARSSGTDLSTEAFFGQGTRLTVV.

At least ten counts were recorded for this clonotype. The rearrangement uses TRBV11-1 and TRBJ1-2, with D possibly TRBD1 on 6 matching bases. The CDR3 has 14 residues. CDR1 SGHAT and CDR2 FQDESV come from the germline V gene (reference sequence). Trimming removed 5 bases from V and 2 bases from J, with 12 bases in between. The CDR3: CASSTETGNYGYTF. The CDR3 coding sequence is TGTGCCAGCAGCACAGAGACAGGAAACTATGGCTACACCTTC.

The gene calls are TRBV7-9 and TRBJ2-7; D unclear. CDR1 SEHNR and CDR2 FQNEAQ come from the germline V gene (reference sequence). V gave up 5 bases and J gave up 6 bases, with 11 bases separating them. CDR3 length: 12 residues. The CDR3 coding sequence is TGTGCCAGCAGCATTCAAGGTTCCGAGCAGTACTTC. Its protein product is CASSIQGSEQYF.

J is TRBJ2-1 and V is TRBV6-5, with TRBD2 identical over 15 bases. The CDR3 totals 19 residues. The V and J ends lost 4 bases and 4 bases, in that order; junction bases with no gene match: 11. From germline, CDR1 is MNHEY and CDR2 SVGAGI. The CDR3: CASSSPGTSGGLPYNEQFF. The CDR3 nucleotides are TGTGCCAGCAGTTCGCCCGGGACTAGCGGGGGGCTTCCGTACAATGAGCAGTTCTTC.

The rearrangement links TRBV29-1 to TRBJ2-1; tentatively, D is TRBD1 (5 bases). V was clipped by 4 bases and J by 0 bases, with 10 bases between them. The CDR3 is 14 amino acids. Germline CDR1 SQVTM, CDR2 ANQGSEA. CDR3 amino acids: CSVGRASSYNEQFF. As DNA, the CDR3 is TGCAGCGTTGGCAGGGCTAGCTCCTACAATGAGCAGTTCTTC.

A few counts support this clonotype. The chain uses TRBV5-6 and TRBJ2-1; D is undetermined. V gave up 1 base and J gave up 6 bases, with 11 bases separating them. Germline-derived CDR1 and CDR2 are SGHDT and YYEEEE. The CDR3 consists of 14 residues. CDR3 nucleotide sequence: TGTGCCAGCAGCTTGTTAGGGTTAGCCAATGAGCAGTTCTTC. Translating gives CASSLLGLANEQFF.

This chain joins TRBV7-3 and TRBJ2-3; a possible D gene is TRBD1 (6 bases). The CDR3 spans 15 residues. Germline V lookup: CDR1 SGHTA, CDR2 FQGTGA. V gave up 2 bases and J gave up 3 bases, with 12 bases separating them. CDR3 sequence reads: CASSLYGDTTDTQYF. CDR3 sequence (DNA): TGTGCCAGCAGCTTATATGGGGACACGACAGATACGCAGTATTTT.

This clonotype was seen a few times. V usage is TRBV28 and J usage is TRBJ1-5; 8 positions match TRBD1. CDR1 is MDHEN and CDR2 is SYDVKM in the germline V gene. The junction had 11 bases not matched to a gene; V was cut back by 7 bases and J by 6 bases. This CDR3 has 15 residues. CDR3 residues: CASMKVQGGGQPQHF. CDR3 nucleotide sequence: TGTGCCAGCATGAAGGTACAGGGGGGAGGTCAGCCCCAGCATTTT.

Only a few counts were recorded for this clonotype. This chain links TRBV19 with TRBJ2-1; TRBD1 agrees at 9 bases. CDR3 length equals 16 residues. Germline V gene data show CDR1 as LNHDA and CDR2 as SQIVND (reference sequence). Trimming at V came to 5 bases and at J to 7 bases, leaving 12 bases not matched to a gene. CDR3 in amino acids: CASSGGTGNFRNEQFF. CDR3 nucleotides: TGTGCCAGTAGTGGGGGGACAGGGAATTTTCGGAATGAGCAGTTCTTC.

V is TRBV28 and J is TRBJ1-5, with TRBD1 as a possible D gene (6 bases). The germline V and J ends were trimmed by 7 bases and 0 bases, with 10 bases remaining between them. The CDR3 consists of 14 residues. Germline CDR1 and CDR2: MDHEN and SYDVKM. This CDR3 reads CASNRVNSNQPQHF. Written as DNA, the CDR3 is TGTGCCAGCAACAGGGTAAATAGCAATCAGCCCCAGCATTTT.

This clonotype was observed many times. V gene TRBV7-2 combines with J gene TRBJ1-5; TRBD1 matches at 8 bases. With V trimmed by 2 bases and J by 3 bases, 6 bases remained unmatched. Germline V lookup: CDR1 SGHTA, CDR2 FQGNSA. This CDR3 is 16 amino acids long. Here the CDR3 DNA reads TGTGCCAGCAGCTTAAGACGGACAGGGAACAATCAGCCCCAGCATTTT. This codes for CASSLRRTGNNQPQHF.

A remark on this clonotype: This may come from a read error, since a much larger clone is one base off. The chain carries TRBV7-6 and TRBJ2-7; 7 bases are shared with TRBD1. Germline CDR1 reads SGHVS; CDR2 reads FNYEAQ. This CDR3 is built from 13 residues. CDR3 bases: TGTGTCAGCAGCCAAGGGGACAGCTACGAGCAGTACTTC. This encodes CVSSQGDSYEQYF. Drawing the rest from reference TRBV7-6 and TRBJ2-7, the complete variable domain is GAGVSQSPRYKVTKRGQDVALRCDPISGHVSLYWYRQALGQGPEFLTYFNYEAQQDKSGLPNDRFSAERPEGSISTLTIQRTEQRDSAMYRCVSSQGDSYEQYFGPGTRLTVT.

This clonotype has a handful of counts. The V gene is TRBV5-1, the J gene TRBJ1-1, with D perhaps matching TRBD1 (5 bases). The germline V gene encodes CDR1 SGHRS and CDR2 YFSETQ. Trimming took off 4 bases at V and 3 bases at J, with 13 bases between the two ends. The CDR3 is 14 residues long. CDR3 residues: CASSPRGSYTEAFF. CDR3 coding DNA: TGCGCCAGCAGCCCGCGGGGGAGCTACACTGAAGCTTTCTTT.

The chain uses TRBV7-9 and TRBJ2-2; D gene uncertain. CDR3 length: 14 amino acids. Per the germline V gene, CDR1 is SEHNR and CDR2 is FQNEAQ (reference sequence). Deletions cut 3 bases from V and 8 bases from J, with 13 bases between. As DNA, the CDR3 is TGTGCCAGCAGCTTCCCACTGGGTGGAGGGGAGCTGTTTTTT. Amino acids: CASSFPLGGGELFF.

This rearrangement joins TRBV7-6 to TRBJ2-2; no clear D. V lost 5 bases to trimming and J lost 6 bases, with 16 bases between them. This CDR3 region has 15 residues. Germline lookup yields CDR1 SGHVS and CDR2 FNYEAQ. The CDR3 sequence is CASSQRSGSAGELFF. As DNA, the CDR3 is TGTGCCAGCAGCCAACGGTCAGGATCGGCCGGGGAGCTGTTTTTT.

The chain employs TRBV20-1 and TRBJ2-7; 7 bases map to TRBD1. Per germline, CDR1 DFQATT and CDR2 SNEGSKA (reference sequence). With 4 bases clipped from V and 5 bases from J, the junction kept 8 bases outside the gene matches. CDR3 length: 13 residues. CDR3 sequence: CSAIFGQDHEQYF. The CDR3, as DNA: TGCAGTGCTATTTTTGGACAGGACCACGAGCAGTACTTC.

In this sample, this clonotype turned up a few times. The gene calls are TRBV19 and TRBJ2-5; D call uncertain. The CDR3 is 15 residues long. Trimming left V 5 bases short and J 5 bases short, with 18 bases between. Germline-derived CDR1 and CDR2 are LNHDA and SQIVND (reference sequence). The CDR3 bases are TGTGCCAGTAGTTTCTTCGGGTCCGGCAGGGAGACCCAGTACTTC. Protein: CASSFFGSGRETQYF.

CDR3 DNA: TGTGCCACCAGTGATCCGGACAGGGGAGAGACCCAGTACTTC. Amino acid sequence: CATSDPDRGETQYF. The chain is built from TRBV24-1 and TRBJ2-5, with TRBD1 matching over 9 bases. With V trimmed by 3 bases and J by 4 bases, 2 bases remained unmatched. Germline V gene lookup returns CDR1 KGHDR and CDR2 SFDVKD. The CDR3 sequence is 14 residues long.

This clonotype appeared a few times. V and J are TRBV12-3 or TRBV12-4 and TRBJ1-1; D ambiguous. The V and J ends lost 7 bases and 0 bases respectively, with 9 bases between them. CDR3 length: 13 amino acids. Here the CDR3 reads CASTYSMNTEAFF. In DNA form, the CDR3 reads TGTGCCAGCACCTACTCCATGAACACTGAAGCTTTCTTT.

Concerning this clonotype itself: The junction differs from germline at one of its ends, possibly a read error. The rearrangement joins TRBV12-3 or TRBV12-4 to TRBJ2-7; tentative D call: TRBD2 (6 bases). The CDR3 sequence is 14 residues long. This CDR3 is CASSLGAGSPEQYF. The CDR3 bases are TGTGCCAGCAGCTTAGGCGCGGGGTCCCCCGAGCAGTACTTC.

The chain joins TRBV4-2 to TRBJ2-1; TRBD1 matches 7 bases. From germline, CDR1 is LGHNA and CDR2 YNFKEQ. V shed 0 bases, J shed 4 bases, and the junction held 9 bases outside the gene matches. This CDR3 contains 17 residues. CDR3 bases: TGTGCCAGCAGCCAAGAGGGACAGAGCATCGGTTACAATGAGCAGTTCTTC. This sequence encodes CASSQEGQSIGYNEQFF.

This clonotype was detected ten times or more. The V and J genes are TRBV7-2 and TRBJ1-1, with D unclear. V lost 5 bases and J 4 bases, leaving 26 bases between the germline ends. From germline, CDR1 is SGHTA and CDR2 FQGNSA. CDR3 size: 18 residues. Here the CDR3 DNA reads TGTGCCAGCAGCCTAGTTCCCCCTGGTGCTCGCGTGGGCACTGAAGCTTTCTTT. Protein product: CASSLVPPGARVGTEAFF.

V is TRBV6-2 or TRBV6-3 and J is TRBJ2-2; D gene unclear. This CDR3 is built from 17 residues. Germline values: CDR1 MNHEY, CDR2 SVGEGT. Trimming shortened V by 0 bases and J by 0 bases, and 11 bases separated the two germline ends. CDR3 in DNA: TGTGCCAGCAGTTACTCGAGGTCCCTCACGAACACCGGGGAGCTGTTTTTT. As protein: CASSYSRSLTNTGELFF.